The 16 T cell receptor beta chains presented below share a single source sample, sequenced in a study of blood T cell repertoires in COVID-19. Sequencing was performed with immunoSEQ multiplex PCR; in TCRdb, only in-frame clones are kept and a portion is missing. This sample has about 300,000 clones, with around 89% found just once. Sequenced sample: peripheral blood. Source of these receptors: a woman between 45 and 65 years old with COVID-19, enrolled during active disease.

The J gene is TRBJ2-7, the V gene TRBV2, with TRBD2 matching 7 bases. CDR3 size: 15 residues. Per germline, CDR1 SNHLY and CDR2 FYNNEI. Germline trimming cut 9 bases from V and 7 bases from J; bases unmatched to any gene: 18. CDR3 sequence reads: CASRTRGEGTGEQYF. In nucleotides, the CDR3 is TGTGCCAGTCGAACACGAGGGGAGGGTACGGGGGAGCAGTACTTC.

V gene TRBV6-2 or TRBV6-3 combines with J gene TRBJ1-2, with D uncertain. Per the germline V gene, CDR1 is MNHEY and CDR2 is SVGEGT. The CDR3 is 14 amino acids. V lost 4 bases to trimming and J lost 7 bases, with 16 bases between them. The CDR3 region has the DNA TGTGCCAGCAGTTTCCGGACTCCAGCGGGTGGCTACACCTTC. Protein sequence: CASSFRTPAGGYTF.

The chain uses TRBV7-3 and TRBJ1-1; D is unresolved. Trimming removed 3 bases from V and 3 bases from J, with 8 bases in between. The CDR3 loop spans 13 amino acids. Germline V gene sequence: CDR1 SGHTA, CDR2 FQGTGA. The CDR3 nucleotides read TGTGCCAGCAGCTTCGAGGTTTACACTGAAGCTTTCTTT. Protein: CASSFEVYTEAFF.

This clone was observed a single time. V and J are TRBV15 and TRBJ2-7; D might be TRBD2 (6 bases). The CDR3 loop spans 13 amino acids. Germline assignment: CDR1 LNHNV and CDR2 YYDKDF (reference sequence). With 3 bases removed from V and 7 bases from J, the gap between germline ends came to 13 bases. The CDR3 sequence: CATSRIWAGEQYF. CDR3 sequence (DNA): TGTGCCACCAGCAGGATATGGGCGGGGGAGCAGTACTTC.

This clone has only one observation. The chain combines TRBV19 with TRBJ2-1, with 10 bases that match TRBD2. The germline gives CDR1 LNHDA, CDR2 SQIVND (reference sequence). The CDR3 runs to 16 residues. J lost 2 bases, V lost 6 bases, and 7 bases had no gene match. The CDR3 is CASSIQAGGPYNEQFF. The CDR3 nucleotides read TGTGCCAGTAGCATCCAAGCGGGAGGGCCCTACAATGAGCAGTTCTTC.

This chain connects TRBV18 to TRBJ2-7; 7 bases are a match to TRBD2. CDR1 and CDR2 (germline): KGHSH, LQKENI. The CDR3 runs to 15 residues. V dropped 3 bases and J dropped 2; count of bases not matched to a gene: 7. CDR3 amino acids: CASSPGTIEAYEQYF. In DNA, the CDR3 is TGTGCCAGCTCACCTGGGACTATAGAAGCCTACGAGCAGTACTTC.

The V call is TRBV3-1 (or the pseudogene TRBV3-2), the J call TRBJ1-2, with D possibly TRBD1 on 6 matching bases. The germline gives CDR1 LGHDT, CDR2 YNNKEL (reference sequence). The germline V and J ends were trimmed by 2 bases and 5 bases, with 12 bases remaining between them. The CDR3 runs to 14 residues. The CDR3 DNA reads as TGTGCCAGCAGCCAACAGGGAAGGGGGTATGGCTACACCTTC. The encoded protein is CASSQQGRGYGYTF.

This rearrangement joins TRBV11-2 to TRBJ1-1; TRBD1 aligns across 9 bases. With V trimmed by 5 bases and J by 5 bases, 6 bases remained unmatched. From germline, CDR1 is SGHAT and CDR2 FQNNGV. The CDR3 has 14 residues. The CDR3 DNA sequence: TGTGCCAGCAGCACAGACAGGGGGGTGACTGAAGCTTTCTTT. The encoded protein is CASSTDRGVTEAFF.

The chain couples TRBV7-9 to TRBJ1-2; 10 bases map to TRBD1. CDR1 is SEHNR, CDR2 FQNEAQ, per germline (reference sequence). This CDR3 comprises 15 residues. J was trimmed by 4 bases and V by 1 base; bases with no gene match: 3. As DNA, the CDR3 is TGTGCCAGCAGCTTAGGACAGGGGGCATTCTATGGCTACACCTTC. Translating it yields CASSLGQGAFYGYTF.

In regard to this clone: Distinct nucleotide sequences in the sample also encode this CDR3. The chain has TRBV11-2 and TRBJ2-7, with D unresolved. CDR1 SGHAT and CDR2 FQNNGV come from the germline V gene. V was pared by 1 base and J by 5 bases, with 6 bases between. The CDR3 is made up of 12 amino acids. This chain's CDR3 is CASSLGSHEQYF. CDR3 DNA: TGTGCCAGCAGCTTAGGGAGCCACGAGCAGTACTTC.

The V gene is TRBV18, the J gene TRBJ2-7, with 10 bases identical to TRBD1. V trimming: 5 bases; J trimming: 5 bases; junction bases outside the gene matches: 12. In germline, CDR1 is KGHSH, CDR2 LQKENI. The CDR3 totals 16 residues. CDR3 nucleotide sequence: TGTGCCAGCTCATCCAATAGGGACAGGGGAGTTGACGAGCAGTACTTC. Its translation is CASSSNRDRGVDEQYF.

The chain couples TRBV24-1 to TRBJ2-1; no definite D call. The CDR3 contains 11 residues. In germline, CDR1 is KGHDR, CDR2 SFDVKD. Trimming stripped 2 bases from V and 8 bases from J, with 3 bases between. The CDR3 DNA is TGTGCCACCAGTGATTCCTATGAGCAGTTCTTC. Translating it yields CATSDSYEQFF.

The CDR3 DNA reads as TGCGCCAGCAGCCGGGACTCAGGCTCCTACAATGAGCAGTTCTTC. It codes for CASSRDSGSYNEQFF. V usage is TRBV5-1 and J usage is TRBJ2-1; D might be TRBD2 (6 bases). Germline V CDR1 and CDR2: SGHRS, YFSETQ. The V end lost 4 bases, the J end lost 0 bases, and 11 bases lay between the germline ends. The CDR3 runs 15 residues.

For this clone: The junction shows a germline mismatch at one end, possibly a read error. The chain uses TRBV5-4 and TRBJ1-4, with 8 bases identical to TRBD1. Germline CDR1 and CDR2: SGHNT and YYREEE (reference sequence). The length of the CDR3 is 13 residues. This chain's CDR3 is CASSLDDRGLPVF. In nucleotides, the CDR3 is TGTGCCAGCAGCTTAGATGACAGGGGCCTACCCGTTTTT. The full variable domain, its missing parts supplied by reference TRBV5-4 and TRBJ1-4, is ETGVTQSPTHLIKTRGQQVTLRCSSQSGHNTVSWYQQALGQGPQFIFQYYREEENGRGNFPPRFSGLQFPNYSSELNVNALELDDSALYLCASSLDDRGLPVFGSGTQLSVL.

This rearrangement joins TRBV29-1 to TRBJ2-5, with TRBD1 matching 7 bases. This CDR3 contains 14 residues. Germline V gene sequence: CDR1 SQVTM, CDR2 ANQGSEA. J gave up 5 bases and V 2 bases, and 8 bases lay outside the gene matches. The CDR3 nucleotides are TGCAGCGTTGAAACGACAGGGCGACGGGAGACCCAGTACTTC. This sequence encodes CSVETTGRRETQYF.

This rearrangement joins TRBV11-3 to TRBJ2-1; 7 bases fit TRBD1. Germline CDR1 is SGHNT and CDR2 is YENEEA. V shed 7 bases, J shed 8 bases, and the junction held 11 bases outside the gene matches. This CDR3 is 14 amino acids long. CDR3 sequence: CASTSWRGGYEQFF. In nucleotides, the CDR3 is TGTGCCAGCACCTCTTGGCGAGGGGGCTATGAGCAGTTCTTC.